This TCR beta chain appears in the sequencing data of a study of cytomegalovirus exposure and HLA in healthy donors. About the research overall: Earlier, some 170 million T cells were analyzed, and fewer than 120 million unique TCR beta sequences were found among them. An early release of data contained approximately 85 million unique TCRs, which came from HLA-typed donors.

The primer mix had 60 Vbeta and 13 Jbeta primers. TCRdb's table, derived via immunoSEQ multiplex PCR, lists solely in-frame clones and lacks some. The sample holds over 75,000 clones; under 75% are singletons and the top ten take about 2.3%. Germline V CDR1 and CDR2: SQVTM, ANQGSEA. Trimming pared 4 bases from V and 3 bases from J, leaving 6 bases between. The CDR3 runs to 11 residues. V is TRBV29-1 and J is TRBJ1-2, with D unclear. The sequencing sample was made of PBMCs. This receptor was identified in a human donor in good health. The CDR3 here is CSVGGDYGYTF. The CDR3 DNA is TGCAGCGTTGGGGGAGACTATGGCTACACCTTC.